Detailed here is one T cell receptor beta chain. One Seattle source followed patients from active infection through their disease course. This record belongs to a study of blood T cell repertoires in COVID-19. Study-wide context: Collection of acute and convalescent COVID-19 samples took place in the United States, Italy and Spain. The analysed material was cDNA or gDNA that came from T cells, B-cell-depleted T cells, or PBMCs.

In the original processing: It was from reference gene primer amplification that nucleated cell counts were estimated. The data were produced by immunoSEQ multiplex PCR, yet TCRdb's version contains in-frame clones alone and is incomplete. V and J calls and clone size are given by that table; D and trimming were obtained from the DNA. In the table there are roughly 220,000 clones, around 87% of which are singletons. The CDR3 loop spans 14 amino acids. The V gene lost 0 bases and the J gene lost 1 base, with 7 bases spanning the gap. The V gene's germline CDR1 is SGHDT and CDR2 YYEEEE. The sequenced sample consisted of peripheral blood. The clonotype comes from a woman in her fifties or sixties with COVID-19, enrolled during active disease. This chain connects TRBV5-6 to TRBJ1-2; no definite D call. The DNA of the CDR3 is TGTGCCAGCAGCTTGGTTGAGATTAACTATGGCTACACCTTC. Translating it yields CASSLVEINYGYTF.